Listed below are T cell receptor beta chains from one sample, sequenced in a study of PD-L1 blockade in urothelial cancer. Profiled with immunoSEQ multiplex PCR; TCRdb holds only in-frame clones, not every one. The sample has about 50,000 clones, 70% to 90% seen once. This sample comprised PBMCs, obtained around atezolizumab (anti-PD-L1) treatment. These receptors all come from a woman aged 60-75 years with urothelial cancer. The CDR3 runs from the conserved cysteine through the conserved F or W. D genes are given only for firm matches. The size of a clone is reported for some rows only, either as once, few or many, or as a class for expanded clones.

D	V	J	size	DNA	CDR3
TRBD1	TRBV29-1	TRBJ1-1	-	TGCAGCGTTGGACAGGGGGCTGTAGTCGGCACTGAAGCTTTCTTT	CSVGQGAVVGTEAFF
TRBD1	TRBV7-9	TRBJ1-1	-	TGTGCCAGCAGCTATGACAGGGCAGGGGCTTTCTTT	CASSYDRAGAFF
TRBD1	TRBV7-9	TRBJ2-1	-	TGTGCCAGCCAGACAGGGGTATTCGAGCAGTTCTTC	CASQTGVFEQFF
TRBD1	TRBV11-3	TRBJ2-7	-	TGTGCCAGCAGCTCCACAGGGGAAGGGGCCTACGAGCAGTACTTC	CASSSTGEGAYEQYF
TRBD1	TRBV12-5	TRBJ2-1	-	TGTGCTAGTGGTTCGCCATACAGGGGGCGATCCTACAATGAGCAGTTCTTC	CASGSPYRGRSYNEQFF
-	TRBV11-2	TRBJ2-5	-	TGTGCCAGCAGCTCAAGGGCAGGGGCTGGCGGAGAGACCCAGTACTTC	CASSSRAGAGGETQYF
-	TRBV4-3	TRBJ2-3	-	TGCGCCAGCAGCCAAGAACGACAGGCGAGCAGGGGTACGCAGTATTTT	CASSQERQASRGTQYF
TRBD1	TRBV7-2	TRBJ2-2	once	TGTGCCAGCAGCCCGACAGGGGGCGCCACCGGGGAGCTGTTTTTT	CASSPTGGATGELFF
TRBD1	TRBV10-1	TRBJ1-2	-	TGCGCCAGCAGTGCCGGGACAGGTTATAACTATGGCTACACCTTC	CASSAGTGYNYGYTF
-	TRBV27	TRBJ2-1	-	TGTGCCAGCAGTTTACGGGGGACTGCGGATGAGCAGTTCTTC	CASSLRGTADEQFF
TRBD1	TRBV15	TRBJ2-2	-	TGTGCCACCAGCAGCCAGACAGGGGCCGGGGAGCTGTTTTTT	CATSSQTGAGELFF
TRBD1	TRBV14	TRBJ1-1	-	TGTGCCAGCAGCCCCTCTGGACAGGGGGCTTTATCTAACACTGAAGCTTTCTTT	CASSPSGQGALSNTEAFF
-	TRBV5-4	TRBJ1-1	-	TGTGCCAGCAGCCTTCTCGGTAGTGAAAACGAGTTCTTT	CASSLLGSENEFF
TRBD2	TRBV28	TRBJ2-3	-	TGTGCCAGCAGTTTATTTCCTAGCGGGAGAACGAATACGCAGTATTTT	CASSLFPSGRTNTQYF
-	TRBV25-1	TRBJ1-6	-	TGTGCCAGCAGCCAGGGTATTGATAATTCACCCCTCCACTTT	CASSQGIDNSPLHF
-	TRBV27	TRBJ2-7	-	TGTGCCAGCAGTCCGAGACAGTGGGAAGGCGAGCAGTACTTC	CASSPRQWEGEQYF
TRBD1	TRBV5-1	TRBJ2-1	-	TGCGCCAGCAGCCTCCCGGGACAGGGCAATGAGCAGTTCTTC	CASSLPGQGNEQFF
-	TRBV7-2	TRBJ2-5	-	TGTGCCAGCAGCCCTCGGGGAGGGGGGTTGGCCCAGTACTTC	CASSPRGGGLAQYF
-	TRBV2	TRBJ1-2	-	TGTGCCAGCAGGATCCTAGATGGCGGCTACACCTTC	CASRILDGGYTF
TRBD2	TRBV19	TRBJ2-2	-	TGTGCCAGTACCGAGAGGCTAGCGGGGGGCTACACCGGGGAGCTGTTTTTT	CASTERLAGGYTGELFF
TRBD2	TRBV4-1	TRBJ2-6	-	TGCGCCAGCAGCCAAGGGACTAGCGGGAGGAACATTGGGGCCAACGTCCTGACTTTC	CASSQGTSGRNIGANVLTF
-	TRBV19	TRBJ1-1	few	TGTGCCAGTAGTGGCAGGGCTGAAGCTTTCTTT	CASSGRAEAFF
-	TRBV6-1	TRBJ1-5	-	TGTGCCAGCAGTTCGCCCTCGAGGGGCAATCAGCCCCAGCATTTT	CASSSPSRGNQPQHF
-	TRBV18	TRBJ2-1	-	TGTGCCAGCTCATACGACCCCAGGGCCGGTGAGCAGTTCTTC	CASSYDPRAGEQFF
TRBD2	TRBV7-6	TRBJ2-5	-	TGTGCCAGCAGCTCACCCGACGCGTTGGGGGGGGAGACCCAGTACTTC	CASSSPDALGGETQYF
TRBD1	TRBV4-1	TRBJ1-4	-	TGCGCCAGCAGCAAAGGGACAGATAATGAAAAACTGTTTTTT	CASSKGTDNEKLFF
-	TRBV5-1	TRBJ2-2	-	TGCGCCAGCACCGCAGGACAGATCACCGGGGAGCTGTTTTTT	CASTAGQITGELFF
TRBD1	TRBV5-1	TRBJ2-7	-	TGCGCCAGCAGCCCCGGGACAGGGTCCTACGAGCAGTACTTC	CASSPGTGSYEQYF
-	TRBV6-5	TRBJ2-6	-	TGTGCCAGCAGTTACTCGCCAGGCCAAGGGGCCAACGTCCTGACTTTC	CASSYSPGQGANVLTF
TRBD1	TRBV6-1	TRBJ1-5	-	TGTGCCAGCTCCGGAACAGGGGGAAATCAGCCCCAGCATTTT	CASSGTGGNQPQHF
TRBD1	TRBV19	TRBJ2-3	-	TGTGCCAGTAGAAACAGGGGGAACACAGATACGCAGTATTTT	CASRNRGNTDTQYF
TRBD2	TRBV5-4	TRBJ2-5	-	TGTGCCAGCAGCTTGCGGGGGGGGGAGACCCAGTACTTC	CASSLRGGETQYF
TRBD1	TRBV27	TRBJ2-1	-	TGTGCCAGCAGTGCGACAGGGTCCTCCTACAATGAGCAGTTCTTC	CASSATGSSYNEQFF
-	TRBV5-1	TRBJ1-6	-	TGCGCCAGCAGCCCGATCGGGGGGGGCATGTTGTATAATTCACCCCTCCACTTT	CASSPIGGGMLYNSPLHF
-	TRBV6-1	TRBJ2-7	once	TGTGCCAGCAGTGAAGGCGGGTACGAGCAGTACTTC	CASSEGGYEQYF
TRBD1	TRBV2	TRBJ1-3	few	TGTGCCAGCGGGACAGGGGCAGGAAACACCATATATTTT	CASGTGAGNTIYF
TRBD2	TRBV29-1	TRBJ2-3	-	TGCAGCGTTGAATTGGCTAGCGGGATCGGCCAGGTATTCACAGATACGCAGTATTTT	CSVELASGIGQVFTDTQYF
-	TRBV7-8	TRBJ1-1	-	TGTGCCAGCAGCCTCGGTGTGGGACAGAACACTGAAGCTTTCTTT	CASSLGVGQNTEAFF
TRBD1	TRBV7-9	TRBJ1-2	-	TGTGCCAGCAGCCGCGGACAGGGGACCTATGGCTACACCTTC	CASSRGQGTYGYTF
-	TRBV5-4	TRBJ2-6	-	TGTGCCAGCAGCTCCGATCTAGCGTCCGGGGCCAACGTCCTGACTTTC	CASSSDLASGANVLTF
-	TRBV9	TRBJ2-1	-	TGTGCCAGCACCCCGGGGGGCGGGAGCTCCTACAATGAGCAGTTCTTC	CASTPGGGSSYNEQFF
TRBD1	TRBV7-9	TRBJ1-3	-	TGTGCCAGCAGCCAGACAGGGGCTGGAAACACCATATATTTT	CASSQTGAGNTIYF
TRBD1	TRBV7-2	TRBJ2-7	-	TGTGCCAGCAGCTCCCCCGGGACAGGGCCAACCTACGAGCAGTACTTC	CASSSPGTGPTYEQYF
TRBD1	TRBV6-5	TRBJ2-7	-	TGTGCCAGCAGTTACTACCGGGACAGGGCCTACGAGCAGTACTTC	CASSYYRDRAYEQYF